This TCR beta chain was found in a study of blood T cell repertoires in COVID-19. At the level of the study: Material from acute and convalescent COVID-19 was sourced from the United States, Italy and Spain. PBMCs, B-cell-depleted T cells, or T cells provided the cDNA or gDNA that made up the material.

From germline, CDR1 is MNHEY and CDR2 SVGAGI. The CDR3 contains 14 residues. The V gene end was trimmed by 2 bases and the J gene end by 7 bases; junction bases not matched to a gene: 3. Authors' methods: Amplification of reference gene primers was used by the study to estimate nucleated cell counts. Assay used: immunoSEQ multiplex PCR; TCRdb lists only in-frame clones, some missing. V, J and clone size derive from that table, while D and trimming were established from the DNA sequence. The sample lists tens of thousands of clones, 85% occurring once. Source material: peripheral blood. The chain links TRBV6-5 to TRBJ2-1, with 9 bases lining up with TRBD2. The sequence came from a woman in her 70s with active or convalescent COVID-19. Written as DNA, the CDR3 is TGTGCCAGCAGTTACGGGACTAGCCATAATGAGCAGTTCTTC. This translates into CASSYGTSHNEQFF.